The clone carrying this T cell receptor (beta chain) occurred a few times. As yet, its antigen is unknown. The ends were cut back, 4 bases at V and 8 bases at J, with 15 bases in the middle. The CDR3 loop spans 13 amino acids. CDR1 is DFQATT and CDR2 is SNEGSKA in the germline V gene (reference sequence). It was 9.5 to 10 milliliters of peripheral blood that were drawn from each donor. Total RNA was isolated from each sample in quantities of at least 6 micrograms. Primers used in a second PCR of about 6 to 11 cycles were a sample-barcoded 5' primer and a J-beta primer mix. Unique molecular identifiers of 12 random nucleotides labeled each cDNA. From the 5' RACE reads, TCRdb called clonotypes with MiXCR, one entry per CDR3 protein. The sample has about 780,000 distinct CDR3 sequences, around half seen once. The entry originates in a study of blood T cells in healthy people across ages. Regarding the study as a whole: More naive CD4+ cells and higher diversity marked long-lived donors relative to aged donors.

This sequence originates from a man aged 80 or over in good health. V usage is TRBV20-1 and J usage is TRBJ2-1; the D gene could be TRBD1 or TRBD2 (6 bases each). The material sequenced was blood. The CDR3 DNA reads as TGCAGTGCTACCGGGGGCGGGTGGGATGAGCAGTTCTTC. Translating gives CSATGGGWDEQFF.